Detailed here is one TCR beta chain. There are 14 residues in the CDR3. Germline CDR1 is SGHTA and CDR2 is FQGNSA. This entry belongs to a study of monozygotic twins with inflammatory bowel disease. In eight separate reactions per sample, cDNA was generated. No DNA is given; TCRdb re-called the 5' RACE reads and lists each CDR3 protein once. This sample contains about 160,000 distinct CDR3 sequences. The receptor was derived from a human donor with ulcerative colitis or Crohn's disease, or a healthy co-twin of an affected twin (not recorded which). Sequenced sample: blood. The chain combines TRBV7-2 with TRBJ2-3; TCRdb returns TRBD1, unconfirmable since there is no DNA. CDR3 protein: CAINSGGGTDTQYF.